This passage covers 27 T cell receptor beta chains from one sample sequenced in a study of blood T cell repertoires in COVID-19. Libraries were prepared by immunoSEQ multiplex PCR; TCRdb keeps only in-frame clonotypes and omits some of them. The repertoire holds some 240,000 clones, with about 88% as singletons. The sample taken for sequencing was PBMCs or T cells enriched from blood (not recorded which). These receptors originate from a woman between 45 and 65 years old who had been exposed to COVID-19.

V gene TRBV19 combines with J gene TRBJ1-2; D gene uncertain. CDR3 length: 13 residues. V lost 7 bases, J lost 7 bases, and 16 bases lay in between. In germline, CDR1 is LNHDA, CDR2 SQIVND (reference sequence). The CDR3 here is CASTRVSSGGYTF. CDR3 bases: TGTGCCAGTACTCGGGTCTCGAGTGGTGGCTACACCTTC.

The chain couples TRBV7-3 to TRBJ2-5, with a weak D call TRBD1 (7 bases). The CDR3 is made up of 15 amino acids. Germline assignment: CDR1 SGHTA and CDR2 FQGTGA. V lost 4 bases to trimming and J lost 5 bases, with 17 bases between them. CDR3 sequence: CASSSGADRAETQYF. CDR3 nucleotide sequence: TGTGCCAGCAGCTCGGGGGCCGACAGGGCCGAGACCCAGTACTTC.

The chain is built from TRBV29-1 and TRBJ2-1; D might be TRBD1 (5 bases). Per the germline V gene, CDR1 is SQVTM and CDR2 is ANQGSEA. CDR3 length equals 11 residues. V was shortened by 6 bases and J by 6 bases, with 9 bases between the two germline ends. CDR3 loop: CSVRVGNEQFF. The CDR3 region has the DNA TGCAGCGTCAGGGTTGGCAATGAGCAGTTCTTC.

This chain connects TRBV29-1 to TRBJ1-2; D is uncertain. The CDR3 has 11 amino acids. Per the germline V gene, CDR1 is SQVTM and CDR2 is ANQGSEA. Trimming took 4 bases from V and 8 from J, leaving 11 bases between them. The CDR3 region has the DNA TGCAGCGTTGGTGCGGAATCGGGCTACACCTTC. Translating it yields CSVGAESGYTF.

This clone was found once. The chain joins TRBV10-1 to TRBJ2-1, with 8 bases lining up with TRBD2. The J segment lost 9 bases and the V segment lost 3 bases, leaving 10 bases of the junction unmatched. The CDR3 runs to 15 residues. Looked up from germline, CDR1 is WNHNN and CDR2 is SYGVQD (reference sequence). The CDR3 reads CASSDIRRGEGEQFF. The CDR3 DNA is TGCGCCAGCAGTGATATTCGGCGGGGGGAGGGTGAGCAGTTCTTC.

This sequence joins TRBV19 and TRBJ1-5; a possible D gene is TRBD1 (5 bases). The CDR3 spans 14 residues. V lost 4 bases to trimming and J lost 0 bases, with 7 bases between them. Germline V gives CDR1 LNHDA, CDR2 SQIVND (reference sequence). The CDR3 spells CASSRGYSNQPQHF. The CDR3 DNA reads as TGTGCCAGTAGTAGGGGCTATAGCAATCAGCCCCAGCATTTT.

This clone appeared once. This sequence joins TRBV4-3 and TRBJ2-5; a possible D gene is TRBD2 (5 bases). V lost 0 bases and J 3 bases, leaving 8 bases between the germline ends. CDR1 LGHNA and CDR2 YSLEER come from the germline V gene. The CDR3 runs 14 residues. DNA of the CDR3: TGCGCCAGCAGCCAAGAAATCGGGAAAGAGACCCAGTACTTC. It translates to CASSQEIGKETQYF.

This clone was seen more than once but under ten times. The V call is TRBV9, the J call TRBJ2-1, with 10 bases aligning to TRBD2. With 3 bases clipped from V and 5 bases from J, the junction kept 5 bases outside the gene matches. The CDR3 sequence is 15 residues long. Germline-derived CDR1 and CDR2 are SGDLS and YYNGEE. The CDR3 spells CASSAVAGGHNEQFF. The CDR3 DNA is TGTGCCAGCAGCGCGGTAGCGGGGGGCCACAATGAGCAGTTCTTC.

The chain links TRBV6-5 to TRBJ1-1; no clear D gene. V lost 4 bases, J lost 4 bases, and 10 bases lay in between. The CDR3 is 13 amino acids. CDR1 is MNHEY and CDR2 is SVGAGI in the germline V gene. The CDR3 loop is CASSSFRGTEAFF. In DNA, the CDR3 is TGTGCCAGCAGTTCCTTCCGCGGCACTGAAGCTTTCTTT.

A few counts support this clone. This rearrangement joins TRBV28 to TRBJ1-2; 12 bases align to TRBD1. CDR3 length: 15 residues. J gave up 8 bases and V 6 bases, and 10 bases lay outside the gene matches. Per germline, CDR1 MDHEN and CDR2 SYDVKM. CDR3 in amino acids: CASSLGTGGWEGYTF. In nucleotides, the CDR3 is TGTGCCAGCAGCCTAGGGACAGGGGGCTGGGAAGGCTACACCTTC.

The J gene is TRBJ1-5, the V gene TRBV24-1, with TRBD1 as a possible D gene (6 bases). The CDR3 extends over 12 amino acids. With 7 bases removed from V and 9 bases from J, the gap between germline ends came to 12 bases. Looked up from germline, CDR1 is KGHDR and CDR2 is SFDVKD. CDR3 sequence (DNA): TGTGCCACCAGGGACAGTTTCGGGCCCCAGCATTTT. Protein product: CATRDSFGPQHF.

The chain is built from TRBV11-2 and TRBJ2-5; TRBD2 aligns across 8 bases. This CDR3 comprises 16 residues. Looked up from germline, CDR1 is SGHAT and CDR2 is FQNNGV. With V trimmed by 1 base and J by 3 bases, 7 bases remained unmatched. CDR3 sequence: CASSLGTRGVKETQYF. The CDR3 DNA reads TGTGCCAGCAGCTTAGGGACGCGGGGGGTAAAAGAGACCCAGTACTTC.

The rearrangement uses TRBV19 and TRBJ1-4; TRBD1 might be the D (6 bases). Germline assignment: CDR1 LNHDA and CDR2 SQIVND (reference sequence). CDR3 length equals 13 residues. V was cut by 8 bases and J by 4 bases, with 11 bases left in between. The CDR3 DNA reads TGTGCCAGTCGGGACACCAATAATGAAAAACTGTTTTTT. Translation: CASRDTNNEKLFF.

The gene calls are TRBV3-1 (or the pseudogene TRBV3-2) and TRBJ1-5, with D perhaps TRBD1 (5 bases). CDR3 size: 15 residues. V shed 0 bases and J shed 8 bases, with 14 bases lying between them. The germline V gene encodes CDR1 LGHDT and CDR2 YNNKEL (reference sequence). CDR3 residues: CASSQDYSLREPQHF. The DNA for the CDR3 is TGTGCCAGCAGCCAAGACTACTCCCTCAGGGAGCCCCAGCATTTT.

The V gene is TRBV6-1, the J gene TRBJ2-3; D gene uncertain. Germline loops: CDR1 MNHNS, CDR2 SASEGT. The length of the CDR3 is 12 residues. Trimming cost V 2 bases and J 3 bases, with 3 bases left between them. The CDR3: CASSEPTDTQYF. CDR3 sequence (DNA): TGTGCCAGCAGTGAACCTACAGATACGCAGTATTTT.

V gene TRBV9 combines with J gene TRBJ1-2; TRBD1 might be the D (6 bases). The V and J ends lost 4 bases and 8 bases respectively, with 21 bases between them. The CDR3 runs 15 residues. Germline CDR1 reads SGDLS; CDR2 reads YYNGEE. CDR3 sequence (DNA): TGTGCCAGCAGCTTCCCGGTCGGGGGGGCTTACGGCTACACCTTC. It specifies CASSFPVGGAYGYTF.

The rearrangement uses TRBV5-1 and TRBJ1-1, with D tentatively TRBD1 (6 bases). The length of the CDR3 is 14 residues. The V end was cut by 7 bases, the J end by 1 base, with 14 bases between. Germline V CDR1 and CDR2: SGHRS, YFSETQ. This CDR3 is CASHPTTGNTEAFF. The CDR3 DNA sequence: TGCGCCAGCCACCCCACGACAGGGAACACTGAAGCTTTCTTT.

The chain carries TRBV18 and TRBJ1-1, with D possibly being TRBD1 (6 bases). The germline V gene has CDR1 KGHSH and CDR2 LQKENI. V lost 3 bases and J lost 3, with 11 bases in between. The length of the CDR3 is 14 residues. The CDR3 DNA reads as TGTGCCAGCTCACCGAGCAGGGGCGACACTGAAGCTTTCTTT. Residues: CASSPSRGDTEAFF.

Turning to this clone: Other DNA sequences in this specimen translate into the identical CDR3. The V call is TRBV29-1, the J call TRBJ1-5, with a possible D match to TRBD1 (5 bases). The CDR3 runs to 13 residues. CDR1 and CDR2 from the germline V gene are SQVTM and ANQGSEA. The V end was cut by 3 bases, the J end by 7 bases, with 13 bases between. CDR3 sequence (DNA): TGCAGCGTTGAGATGCAGGGAGGCCAGCCCCAGCATTTT. Translation gives CSVEMQGGQPQHF.

The genes are TRBV7-2 and TRBJ2-7; 9 bases fit TRBD1. Trimming cost V 2 bases and J 3 bases; bases outside gene matches: 8. Looked up from germline, CDR1 is SGHTA and CDR2 is FQGNSA. This CDR3 has 16 residues. The CDR3 is CASSLLPGQGNYEQYF. In DNA, the CDR3 is TGTGCCAGCAGCTTACTTCCGGGACAGGGTAACTACGAGCAGTACTTC.

Only a few counts were recorded for this clone. The genes are TRBV28 and TRBJ2-7; D is perhaps TRBD2 (5 bases). This CDR3 is 13 amino acids long. Trimming took 3 bases from V and 9 from J, leaving 15 bases between them. Germline-derived CDR1 and CDR2 are MDHEN and SYDVKM. The CDR3 DNA follows: TGTGCCAGCAGTTTGGAGGCCCATTTAGTGCAGTACTTC. Its protein product is CASSLEAHLVQYF. The whole variable domain, filled in from reference TRBV28 and TRBJ2-7, reads DVKVTQSSRYLVKRTGEKVFLECVQDMDHENMFWYRQDPGLGLRLIYFSYDVKMKEKGDIPEGYSVSREKKERFSLILESASTNQTSMYLCASSLEAHLVQYFGPGTRLTVT.

The chain employs TRBV2 and TRBJ1-1, with unresolved D. The germline CDR1 and CDR2 sequences are SNHLY and FYNNEI. Deletions cut 7 bases from V and 3 bases from J, with 18 bases between. The CDR3 has 15 residues. This CDR3 reads CASTAGLIGDTEAFF. The CDR3 DNA follows: TGTGCCAGCACGGCGGGATTAATTGGGGACACTGAAGCTTTCTTT.

V usage is TRBV5-6 and J usage is TRBJ1-2, with D possibly TRBD1 on 5 matching bases. This CDR3 contains 14 residues. The germline gives CDR1 SGHDT, CDR2 YYEEEE. Trimming pared 2 bases from V and 4 bases from J, leaving 12 bases between. CDR3: CASSLIDSLYGYTF. The DNA of the CDR3 is TGTGCCAGCAGCTTAATAGACAGCCTCTATGGCTACACCTTC.

The chain joins TRBV28 to TRBJ1-1, with 7 bases lining up with TRBD1. The CDR3 sequence is 15 residues long. The J segment lost 5 bases and the V segment lost 3 bases, leaving 9 bases of the junction unmatched. Germline CDR1 reads MDHEN; CDR2 reads SYDVKM. CDR3 bases: TGTGCCAGCAGTTTCCCTAGGGGGCTATCGACTGAAGCTTTCTTT. Its translation is CASSFPRGLSTEAFF.

The chain couples TRBV15 to TRBJ1-2, with TRBD1 identical over 7 bases. This CDR3 is built from 12 residues. The J segment lost 8 bases and the V segment lost 3 bases, leaving 3 bases of the junction unmatched. Germline V gene lookup returns CDR1 LNHNV and CDR2 YYDKDF (reference sequence). This CDR3 is CATSRTGTGYTF. CDR3 nucleotide sequence: TGTGCCACCAGCAGGACAGGGACCGGCTACACCTTC.

This rearrangement joins TRBV11-2 to TRBJ2-7; 8 positions match TRBD2. The J segment lost 1 base and the V segment lost 5 bases, leaving 7 bases of the junction unmatched. This CDR3 is built from 15 residues. Germline assignment: CDR1 SGHAT and CDR2 FQNNGV. The CDR3 DNA reads TGTGCCAGCAGCCCTTTAACGGGGGGGTCCTACGAGCAGTACTTC. Its translation is CASSPLTGGSYEQYF.

V usage is TRBV7-9 and J usage is TRBJ1-1, with D unclear. Germline V lookup: CDR1 SEHNR, CDR2 FQNEAQ (reference sequence). Trimming removed 0 bases from V and 5 bases from J, with 7 bases in between. This CDR3 comprises 13 residues. The CDR3 region has the DNA TGTGCCAGCAGCTTAGCGCACGGGACTGAAGCTTTCTTT. Protein product: CASSLAHGTEAFF.